A selection of T cell receptor beta chains follows, all from one sample in a study of blood T cell repertoires in COVID-19. TCRdb's copy holds only in-frame clones and misses some; the assay was immunoSEQ multiplex PCR. The repertoire holds 390,000 or so clones, around 90% seen once, with 3% in the top ten. What was sequenced was peripheral blood. Source of these receptors: a woman aged 25 to 45 with COVID-19, enrolled during active disease. CDR3s leave out the opening cysteine and the closing phenylalanine or tryptophan. D genes are given only for firm matches.

D,J,V,CDR3
TRBD2,TRBJ2-3,TRBV10-2,ASSETSGYTDTQY
NA,TRBJ2-2,TRBV29-1,SAVTISSNTGELF
NA,TRBJ2-1,TRBV28,ASSLLASGRGEQF
NA,TRBJ2-5,TRBV19,ASSTQRSGTQY
NA,TRBJ1-6,TRBV5-1,ASSLDRTNSPLH
TRBD1,TRBJ2-7,TRBV19,ASTMTGGYEQY
NA,TRBJ2-3,TRBV7-8,ASSAKTSPSQY
TRBD1,TRBJ1-1,TRBV5-5,ASSSSGTGIAEAF
TRBD2,TRBJ2-5,TRBV19,ASSSAGTSGEETQY
NA,TRBJ2-2,TRBV6-5,ASSPGAGTGELF
NA,TRBJ2-1,TRBV6-2/TRBV6-3,ASSPRLWGGGGPYSYNEQF